Listed below are T cell receptor beta chains from one sample, sequenced in a study of T cells in Graves' hyperthyroidism and ophthalmopathy. Each CDR3 protein is one row after TCRdb ran MiXCR on the multiplex PCR reads. The top ten hold over 7.5% of the sample, which has approximately 700,000 distinct CDR3 sequences, approximately 16% seen once. The sample taken for sequencing was blood. These TCRs come from a man aged 18 to 30 with Graves' hyperthyroidism. Each CDR3 is given with its conserved first and last residue. The D gene is left open where the match is weak. The size entry is marked missing in some rows and otherwise reads once, few, many or a size class.

clone_size,v_call,j_call,d_call,cdr3_aa,cdr3_nt
few,TRBV11-2,TRBJ2-2,-,CASSLRGGLNTGELFF,TGTGCCAGCAGCTTGCGGGGAGGATTGAACACCGGGGAGCTGTTTTTT
-,TRBV19,TRBJ2-7,TRBD2,CASSPIAGTSEAYEQYF,TGTGCCAGTAGTCCGATAGCCGGGACTAGCGAGGCCTACGAGCAGTACTTC
-,TRBV18,TRBJ2-1,-,CASSSDGDGEQFF,TGTGCCAGCTCATCCGACGGGGATGGTGAGCAGTTCTTC
-,TRBV27,TRBJ2-1,TRBD1,CASSALTGGASNNEQFF,TGTGCCAGCAGTGCCCTGACAGGGGGCGCATCTAACAATGAGCAGTTCTTC
many,TRBV11-3,TRBJ2-1,TRBD2,CASRPTAGVHEQFF,TGTGCCAGCAGGCCTACGGCGGGAGTGCATGAGCAGTTCTTC
-,TRBV19,TRBJ2-1,TRBD2,CASQTSGSPGVHNEQFF,TGTGCCAGCCAGACTAGCGGGAGTCCAGGGGTACACAATGAGCAGTTCTTC
many,TRBV2,TRBJ1-1,-,CASSEDTNTEAFF,TGTGCCAGCAGTGAAGACACGAACACTGAAGCTTTCTTT
-,TRBV6-1,TRBJ1-6,-,CASVRVPNSPLHF,TGTGCCAGCGTCAGGGTGCCGAATTCACCCCTCCACTTT
-,TRBV18,TRBJ2-3,-,CASSLTGRKTDTQYF,TGTGCCAGCTCACTTACGGGACGTAAGACAGATACGCAGTATTTT
many,TRBV11-2,TRBJ2-3,TRBD2,CASSFVQRGPRGTQYF,TGTGCCAGCAGCTTCGTCCAGCGGGGTCCCCGGGGGACGCAGTATTTT
many,TRBV6-5,TRBJ1-5,-,CASSYQGSGQPQHF,TGTGCCAGCAGTTACCAGGGGAGCGGTCAGCCCCAGCATTTT
few,TRBV5-1,TRBJ2-4,TRBD2,CASSLEGGTSGSYIQYF,TGCGCCAGCAGCTTGGAAGGGGGCACTAGCGGGAGTTACATTCAGTACTTC
many,TRBV18,TRBJ2-1,-,CASSPLTSTGYNEQFF,TGTGCCAGCTCACCACTGACCTCTACAGGTTACAATGAGCAGTTCTTC
many,TRBV11-2,TRBJ2-1,-,CASSTIPGVNEQFF,TGTGCCAGCAGCACTATCCCAGGGGTGAATGAGCAGTTCTTC
many,TRBV24-1,TRBJ2-7,-,CATSDPSRGNYEQYF,TGTGCCACCAGTGATCCGAGCCGGGGGAACTACGAGCAGTACTTC
-,TRBV29-1,TRBJ2-1,-,CSAEGGLSSYNEQFF,TGCAGCGCCGAGGGCGGGTTAAGCTCCTACAATGAGCAGTTCTTC
many,TRBV5-1,TRBJ1-1,TRBD1,CASSRIPGQGNTEAFF,TGCGCCAGCAGCAGGATACCGGGACAGGGAAACACTGAAGCTTTCTTT
-,TRBV6-6,TRBJ2-3,TRBD2,CASSYSKTSGPSTDTQYF,TGTGCCAGCAGTTACTCGAAGACTAGCGGTCCTAGCACAGATACGCAGTATTTT
-,TRBV11-2,TRBJ2-2,-,CASRERAGWTGELFF,TGTGCCAGCAGAGAGAGGGCGGGGTGGACCGGGGAGCTGTTTTTT
few,TRBV7-9,TRBJ2-7,-,CASTPVASDSYEQYF,TGTGCCAGCACCCCGGTGGCTAGCGACTCCTACGAGCAGTACTTC
-,TRBV20-1,TRBJ2-1,-,CSARVLSGPGNEQFF,TGCAGTGCTAGAGTTTTATCCGGCCCCGGCAATGAGCAGTTCTTC
many,TRBV9,TRBJ2-7,TRBD1,CASSEGTGSTYEQYF,TGTGCCAGCAGCGAGGGGACAGGCTCGACCTACGAGCAGTACTTC
few,TRBV6-1,TRBJ2-1,-,CASNQSPVSSYNEQFF,TGTGCCAGCAATCAGTCTCCAGTGAGCTCCTACAATGAGCAGTTCTTC
many,TRBV28,TRBJ2-5,TRBD1,CASTPSGGRETQYF,TGTGCCAGCACCCCATCAGGGGGCAGGGAGACCCAGTACTTC
many,TRBV18,TRBJ1-2,-,CASSPPGRLIRGYTF,TGTGCCAGCTCACCACCGGGACGGTTGATCAGAGGCTACACCTTC
few,TRBV6-1,TRBJ1-5,-,CASSIDRLNQPQHF,TGTGCCAGCAGCATTGACAGGCTAAATCAGCCCCAGCATTTT
few,TRBV28,TRBJ2-3,-,CASTPTGRTDTQYF,TGTGCCAGCACCCCGACAGGACGCACAGATACGCAGTATTTT
-,TRBV28,TRBJ1-1,-,CASTISDGPPGFF,TGTGCCAGCACCATTTCGGACGGGCCGCCGGGTTTCTTT
-,TRBV5-5,TRBJ2-5,TRBD2,CASSWLAGGVETQYF,TGTGCCAGCAGCTGGCTAGCGGGGGGGGTAGAGACCCAGTACTTC
-,TRBV28,TRBJ1-3,-,CASTSRPRGNTIYF,TGTGCCAGCACCTCGAGACCGAGGGGAAACACCATATATTTT
many,TRBV6-1,TRBJ2-1,TRBD1,CASSYFRDRVSNEQFF,TGTGCCAGCAGTTATTTCCGAGACAGGGTCTCAAATGAGCAGTTCTTC
many,TRBV6-2/TRBV6-3,TRBJ2-7,TRBD1,CASSYSGQGFSYEQYF,TGTGCCAGCAGTTACTCGGGACAGGGGTTCTCCTACGAGCAGTACTTC
many,TRBV27,TRBJ2-7,-,CASSLGREHREQYF,TGTGCCAGCAGTTTGGGCAGGGAGCATCGCGAGCAGTACTTC
many,TRBV7-9,TRBJ2-2,-,CASSKAISPNTGELFF,TGTGCCAGCAGCAAGGCCATCTCACCAAACACCGGGGAGCTGTTTTTT
few,TRBV6-1,TRBJ2-7,TRBD1,CASSEKTGVVYEQYF,TGTGCCAGCAGTGAAAAAACAGGGGTCGTATACGAGCAGTACTTC
many,TRBV6-1,TRBJ1-2,-,CASSEMRQLYGYTF,TGTGCCAGCAGTGAAATGCGGCAGCTATATGGCTACACCTTC
many,TRBV6-1,TRBJ2-7,TRBD2,CASIALAGGSEQYF,TGTGCCAGCATCGCACTAGCGGGAGGTTCCGAGCAGTACTTC
-,TRBV5-4,TRBJ1-1,TRBD1,CASSTGVMVNTEAFF,TGTGCCAGCAGCACAGGGGTAATGGTGAACACTGAAGCTTTCTTT
-,TRBV5-1,TRBJ2-7,-,CASSFGGFREQYF,TGCGCCAGCAGCTTCGGGGGATTTAGAGAGCAGTACTTC
-,TRBV13,TRBJ2-2,TRBD1,CASSLGPTGRTGELFF,TGTGCCAGCAGCTTAGGACCGACAGGGAGAACCGGGGAGCTGTTTTTT
-,TRBV3-1,TRBJ2-7,TRBD2,CASSPTSGHSNEQYF,TGTGCCAGCAGCCCGACTAGCGGGCATAGCAACGAGCAGTACTTC
few,TRBV7-7,TRBJ2-1,-,CATGAGINNEQFF,TGTGCCACGGGGGCCGGGATTAACAATGAGCAGTTCTTC
many,TRBV3-1,TRBJ2-7,-,CASSQMGAAGAYEQYF,TGTGCCAGCAGCCAAATGGGAGCGGCAGGGGCGTACGAGCAGTACTTC
-,TRBV2,TRBJ2-2,-,CASSYSKGFANTGELFF,TGTGCCAGCAGTTACTCGAAGGGGTTCGCGAACACCGGGGAGCTGTTTTTT
-,TRBV6-1,TRBJ2-7,TRBD1,CASDGYRGSYEQYF,TGTGCCAGCGACGGATACAGGGGCTCCTACGAGCAGTACTTC
-,TRBV20-1,TRBJ2-7,TRBD2,CSAIGTSSYEQYF,TGCAGCGCGATCGGGACTAGCAGCTACGAGCAGTACTTC
-,TRBV20-1,TRBJ1-2,-,CSATETNYGYTF,TGCAGTGCAACAGAGACTAACTATGGCTACACCTTC
many,TRBV28,TRBJ1-4,-,CATRGNEKLFF,TGTGCCACCAGGGGTAATGAAAAACTGTTTTTT
many,TRBV7-2,TRBJ2-1,TRBD2,CASSQRSGAYNEQFF,TGTGCCAGCAGCCAACGTAGCGGGGCTTACAATGAGCAGTTCTTC